This TCR beta chain is drawn from a study of regulatory T cells in long-lasting Graves disease. Study-wide results and limits: TRBV28, TRBJ1-2 and TRBJ2-5 emerged as the favored segments in persistent disease. Sharing of public clonotypes was greater in persistent patients (roughly 2,900) than in new patients (roughly 970).

Germline CDR1 is SGHRS and CDR2 is YFSETQ. V lost 0 bases, J lost 0 bases, and 12 bases lay in between. CDR3 length: 16 amino acids. Time point of the sample: newly diagnosed GD, antithyroid drugs for less than 3 months. TCR sequences were obtained from RNA taken from PBMCs. Arm-PCR of CDR3 regions and iRepertoire HTBI primers were used to build TCR beta libraries. TCRdb passed the multiplex PCR reads through MiXCR, listing each CDR3 protein once. The table shows under 300,000 distinct CDR3 sequences, with approximately 18% occurring only once. This clonotype was observed many times. Its target is unknown. These data also formed part of another study, on T cells in Graves' hyperthyroidism and ophthalmopathy. That work adds: First-round RT-PCR of the TCR CDR3 relied on the HTBI primer set. Most thyroid clonotypes with frequency above 0.001 were detected in blood.

Sequencing was performed on peripheral blood mononuclear cells (PBMCs), taken at new diagnosis, from a patient treated with antithyroid drugs. This receptor was taken from a woman in her twenties or thirties with Graves disease. This chain joins TRBV5-1 and TRBJ1-1, with D perhaps matching TRBD1 (6 bases). The CDR3 DNA reads as TGCGCCAGCAGCTTGGTTCAGGGGACCATGAACACTGAAGCTTTCTTT. This gives the protein CASSLVQGTMNTEAFF.